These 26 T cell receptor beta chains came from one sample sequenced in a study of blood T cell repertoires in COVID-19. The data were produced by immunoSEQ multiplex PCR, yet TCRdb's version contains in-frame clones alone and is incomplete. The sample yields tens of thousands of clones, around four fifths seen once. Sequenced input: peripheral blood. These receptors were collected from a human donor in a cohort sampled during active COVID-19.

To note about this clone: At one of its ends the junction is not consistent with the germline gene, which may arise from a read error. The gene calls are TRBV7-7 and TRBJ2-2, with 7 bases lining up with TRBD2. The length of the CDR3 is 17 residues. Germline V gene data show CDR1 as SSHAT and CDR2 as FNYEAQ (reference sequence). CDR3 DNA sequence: TGTGCTAGCAGCTCAACCCCCTCGGGCGGGAGTCCCGGGGAGCTGTTTTTT. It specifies CASSSTPSGGSPGELFF.

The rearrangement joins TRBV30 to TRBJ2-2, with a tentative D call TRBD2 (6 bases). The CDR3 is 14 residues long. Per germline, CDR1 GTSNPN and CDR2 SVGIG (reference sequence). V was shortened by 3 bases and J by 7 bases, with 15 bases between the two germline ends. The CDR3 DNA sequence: TGTGCCTGGAGCCTCGGGGCGGGGTACGGGGAGCTGTTTTTT. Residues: CAWSLGAGYGELFF.

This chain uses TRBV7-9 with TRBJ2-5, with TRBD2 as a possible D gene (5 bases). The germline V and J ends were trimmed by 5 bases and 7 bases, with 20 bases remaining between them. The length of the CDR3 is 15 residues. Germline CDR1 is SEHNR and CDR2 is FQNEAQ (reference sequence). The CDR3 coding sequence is TGTGCCAGCAGCCTAGAGTCCCGCCAGGCGGGGACCCAGTACTTC. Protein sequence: CASSLESRQAGTQYF.

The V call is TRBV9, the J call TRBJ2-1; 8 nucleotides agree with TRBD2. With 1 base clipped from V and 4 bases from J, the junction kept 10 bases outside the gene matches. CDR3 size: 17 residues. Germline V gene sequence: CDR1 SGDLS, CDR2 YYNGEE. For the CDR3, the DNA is TGTGCCAGCAGCGTAAGGGCCGGGGGGGCGTATTACAATGAGCAGTTCTTC. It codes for CASSVRAGGAYYNEQFF.

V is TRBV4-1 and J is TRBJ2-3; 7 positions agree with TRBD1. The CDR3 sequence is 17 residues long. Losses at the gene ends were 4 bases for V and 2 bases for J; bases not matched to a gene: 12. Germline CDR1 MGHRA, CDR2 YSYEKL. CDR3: CASSRAPPGQFTDTQYF. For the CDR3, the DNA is TGCGCCAGCAGCCGGGCCCCACCGGGACAGTTCACAGATACGCAGTATTTT.

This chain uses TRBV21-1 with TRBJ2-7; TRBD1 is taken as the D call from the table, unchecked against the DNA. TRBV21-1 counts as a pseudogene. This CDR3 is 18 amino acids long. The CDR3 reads CASSKDWWQGWRSYEQYF. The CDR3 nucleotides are TGTGCCAGCAGCAAAGATTGGTGGCAGGGTTGGCGCTCCTACGAGCAGTACTTC.

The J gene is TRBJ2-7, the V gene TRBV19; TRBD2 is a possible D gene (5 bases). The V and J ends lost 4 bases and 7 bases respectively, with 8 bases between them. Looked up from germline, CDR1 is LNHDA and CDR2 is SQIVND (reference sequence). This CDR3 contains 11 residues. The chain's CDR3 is CASSREREQYF. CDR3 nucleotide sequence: TGTGCCAGTAGTAGGGAGAGGGAGCAGTACTTC.

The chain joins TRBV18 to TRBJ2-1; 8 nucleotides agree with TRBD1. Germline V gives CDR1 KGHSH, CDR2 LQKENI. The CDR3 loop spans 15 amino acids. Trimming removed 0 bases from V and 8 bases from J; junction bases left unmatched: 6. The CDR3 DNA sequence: TGTGCCAGCTCACCACCGACAGGGGTTAGGGATGAGCAGTTCTTC. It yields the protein CASSPPTGVRDEQFF.

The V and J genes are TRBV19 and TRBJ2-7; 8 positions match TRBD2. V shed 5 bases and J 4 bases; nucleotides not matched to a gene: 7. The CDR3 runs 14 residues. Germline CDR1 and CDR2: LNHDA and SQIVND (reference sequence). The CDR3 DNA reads TGTGCCAGTAGTTCTGCGGGGGGACCGTACGAGCAGTACTTC. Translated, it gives CASSSAGGPYEQYF.

In nucleotides, the CDR3 is TGTGCCAGCAGCGAACAGACAGCAGCATATTCACCCCTCCACTTT. It encodes CASSEQTAAYSPLHF. J is TRBJ1-6 and V is TRBV9; maybe TRBD1 (5 bases). V was trimmed by 3 bases and J by 8 bases, leaving 15 bases between them. Germline V gene lookup returns CDR1 SGDLS and CDR2 YYNGEE. The CDR3 runs to 15 residues.

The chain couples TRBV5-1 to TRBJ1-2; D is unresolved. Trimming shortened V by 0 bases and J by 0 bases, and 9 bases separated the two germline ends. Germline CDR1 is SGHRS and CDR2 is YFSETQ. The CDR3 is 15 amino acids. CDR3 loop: CASSLGAGTNYGYTF. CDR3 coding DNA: TGCGCCAGCAGCTTGGGAGCAGGTACTAACTATGGCTACACCTTC.

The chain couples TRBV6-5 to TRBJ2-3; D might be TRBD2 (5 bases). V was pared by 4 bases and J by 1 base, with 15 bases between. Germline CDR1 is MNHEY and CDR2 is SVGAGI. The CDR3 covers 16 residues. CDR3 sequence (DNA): TGTGCCAGCAGTTCCCGCGGGCTGAGGGGCACAGATACGCAGTATTTT. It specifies CASSSRGLRGTDTQYF.

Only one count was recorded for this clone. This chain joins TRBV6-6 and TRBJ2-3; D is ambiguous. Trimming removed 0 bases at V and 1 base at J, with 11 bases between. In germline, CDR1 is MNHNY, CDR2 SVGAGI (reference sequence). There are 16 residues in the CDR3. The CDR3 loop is CASSYSKEVRTDTQYF. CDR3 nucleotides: TGTGCCAGCAGTTACTCGAAAGAGGTGCGCACAGATACGCAGTATTTT.

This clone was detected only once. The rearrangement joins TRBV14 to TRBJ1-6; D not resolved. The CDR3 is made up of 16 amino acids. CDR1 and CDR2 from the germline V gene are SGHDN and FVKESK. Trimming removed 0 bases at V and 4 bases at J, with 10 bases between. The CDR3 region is CASSQEMGDYNSPLHF. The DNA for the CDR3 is TGTGCCAGCAGCCAAGAAATGGGAGATTATAATTCACCCCTCCACTTT.

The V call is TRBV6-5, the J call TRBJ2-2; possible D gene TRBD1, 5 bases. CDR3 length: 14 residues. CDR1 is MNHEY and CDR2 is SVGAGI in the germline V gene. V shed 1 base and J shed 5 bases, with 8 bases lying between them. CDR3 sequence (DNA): TGTGCCAGCAGTTACTTTAGGGGTACCGGGGAGCTGTTTTTT. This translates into CASSYFRGTGELFF.

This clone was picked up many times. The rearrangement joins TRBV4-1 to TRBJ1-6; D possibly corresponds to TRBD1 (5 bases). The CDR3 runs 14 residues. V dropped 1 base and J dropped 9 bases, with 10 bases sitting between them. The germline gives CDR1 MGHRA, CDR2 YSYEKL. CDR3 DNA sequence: TGCGCCAGCAGCCAAGTTGGCAGGGCTTCACCCCTCCACTTT. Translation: CASSQVGRASPLHF.

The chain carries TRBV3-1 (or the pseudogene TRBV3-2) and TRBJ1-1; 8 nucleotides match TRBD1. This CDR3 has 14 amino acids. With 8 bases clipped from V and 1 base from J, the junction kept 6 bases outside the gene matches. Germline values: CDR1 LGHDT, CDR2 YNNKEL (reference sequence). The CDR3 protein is CASGYRGANTEAFF. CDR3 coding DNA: TGTGCCAGCGGGTACAGGGGGGCGAACACTGAAGCTTTCTTT.

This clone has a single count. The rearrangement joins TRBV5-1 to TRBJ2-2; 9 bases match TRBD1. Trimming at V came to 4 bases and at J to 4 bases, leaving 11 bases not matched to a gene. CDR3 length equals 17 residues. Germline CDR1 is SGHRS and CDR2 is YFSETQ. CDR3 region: CASSPKGQGSGTGELFF. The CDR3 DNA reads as TGCGCCAGCAGCCCGAAAGGACAGGGGTCGGGCACCGGGGAGCTGTTTTTT. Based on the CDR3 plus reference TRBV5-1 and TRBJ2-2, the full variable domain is KAGVTQTPRYLIKTRGQQVTLSCSPISGHRSVSWYQQTPGQGLQFLFEYFSETQRNKGNFPGRFSGRQFSNSRSEMNVSTLELGDSALYLCASSPKGQGSGTGELFFGEGSRLTVL.

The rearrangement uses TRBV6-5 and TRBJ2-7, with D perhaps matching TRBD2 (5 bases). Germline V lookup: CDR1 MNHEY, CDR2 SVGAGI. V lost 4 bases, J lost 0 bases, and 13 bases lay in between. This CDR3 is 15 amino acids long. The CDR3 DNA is TGTGCCAGCAGTTCCCGAGCGGTAAGCTCCTACGAGCAGTACTTC. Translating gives CASSSRAVSSYEQYF.

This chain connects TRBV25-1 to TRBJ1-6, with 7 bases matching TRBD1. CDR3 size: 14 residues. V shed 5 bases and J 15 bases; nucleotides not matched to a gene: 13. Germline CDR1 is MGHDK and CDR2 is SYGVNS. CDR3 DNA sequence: TGTGCCAGCAGTTTCAACCGAGACAGGGCAGACCTCCACTTT. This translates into CASSFNRDRADLHF.

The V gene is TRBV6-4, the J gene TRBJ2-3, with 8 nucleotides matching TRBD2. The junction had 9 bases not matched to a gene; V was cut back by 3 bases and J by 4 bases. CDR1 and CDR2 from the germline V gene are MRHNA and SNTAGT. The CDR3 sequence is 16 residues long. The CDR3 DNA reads TGTGCCAGCAGTGAGTCAAAAACGGGGGGGCCAGATACGCAGTATTTT. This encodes CASSESKTGGPDTQYF.

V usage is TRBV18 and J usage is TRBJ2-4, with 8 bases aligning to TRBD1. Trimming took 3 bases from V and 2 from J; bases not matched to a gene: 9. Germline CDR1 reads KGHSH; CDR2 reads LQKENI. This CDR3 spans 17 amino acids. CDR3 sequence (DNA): TGTGCCAGCTCACCGATGACAGGGGATTCTACCAAAAACATTCAGTACTTC. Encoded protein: CASSPMTGDSTKNIQYF.

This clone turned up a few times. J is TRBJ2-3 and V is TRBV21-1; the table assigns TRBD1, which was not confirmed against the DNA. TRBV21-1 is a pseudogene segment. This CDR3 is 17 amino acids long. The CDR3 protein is CASSKDRDRGRTDTQYF. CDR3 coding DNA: TGTGCCAGCAGCAAAGATAGGGACAGGGGGAGGACAGATACGCAGTATTTT.

The chain's CDR3 is CAIGRLASYEQYF. The CDR3 bases are TGTGCCATCGGGAGACTAGCCTCCTACGAGCAGTACTTC. J is TRBJ2-7 and V is TRBV10-3; the match to TRBD2 covers 7 bases. The CDR3 covers 13 residues. The germline CDR1 and CDR2 sequences are ENHRY and SYGVKD. Germline trimming cut 8 bases from V and 0 bases from J; bases unmatched to any gene: 4.

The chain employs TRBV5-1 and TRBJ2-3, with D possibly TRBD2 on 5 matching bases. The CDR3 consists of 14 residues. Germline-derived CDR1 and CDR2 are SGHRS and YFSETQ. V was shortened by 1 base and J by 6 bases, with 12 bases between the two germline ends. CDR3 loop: CASSLTSPRDTQYF. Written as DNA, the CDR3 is TGCGCCAGCAGCTTGACTAGTCCCCGGGATACGCAGTATTTT.

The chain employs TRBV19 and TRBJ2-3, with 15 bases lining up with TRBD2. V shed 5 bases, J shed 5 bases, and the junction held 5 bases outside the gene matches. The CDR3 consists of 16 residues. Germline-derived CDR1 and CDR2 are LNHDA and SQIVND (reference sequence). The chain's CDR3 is CASSVGLAGGGDTQYF. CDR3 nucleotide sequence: TGTGCCAGTAGTGTGGGACTAGCGGGGGGAGGAGATACGCAGTATTTT. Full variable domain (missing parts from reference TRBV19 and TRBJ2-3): DGGITQSPKYLFRKEGQNVTLSCEQNLNHDAMYWYRQDPGQGLRLIYYSQIVNDFQKGDIAEGYSVSREKKESFPLTVTSAQKNPTAFYLCASSVGLAGGGDTQYFGPGTRLTVL.